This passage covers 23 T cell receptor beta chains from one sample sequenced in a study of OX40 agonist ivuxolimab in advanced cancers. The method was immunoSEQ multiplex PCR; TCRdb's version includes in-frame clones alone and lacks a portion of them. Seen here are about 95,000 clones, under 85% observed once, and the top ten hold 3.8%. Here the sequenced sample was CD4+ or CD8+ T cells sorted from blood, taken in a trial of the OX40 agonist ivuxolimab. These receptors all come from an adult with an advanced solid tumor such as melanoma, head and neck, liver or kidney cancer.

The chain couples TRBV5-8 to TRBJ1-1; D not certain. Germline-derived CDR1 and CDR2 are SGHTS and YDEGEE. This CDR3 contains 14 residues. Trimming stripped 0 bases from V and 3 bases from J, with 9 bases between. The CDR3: CASSLEFGYTEAFF. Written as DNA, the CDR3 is TGTGCCAGCAGCTTGGAATTTGGGTACACTGAAGCTTTCTTT.

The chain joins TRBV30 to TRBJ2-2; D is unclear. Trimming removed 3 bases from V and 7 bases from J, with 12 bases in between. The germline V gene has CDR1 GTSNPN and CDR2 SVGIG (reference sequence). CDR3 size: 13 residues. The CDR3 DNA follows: TGTGCCTGGAGCCCTCATCTGGGCGGGGAGCTGTTTTTT. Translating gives CAWSPHLGGELFF.

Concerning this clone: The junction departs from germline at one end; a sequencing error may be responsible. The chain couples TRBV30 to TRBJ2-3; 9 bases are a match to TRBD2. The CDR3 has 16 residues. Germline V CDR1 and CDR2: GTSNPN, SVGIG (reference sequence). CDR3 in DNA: TGTGCCTGGAGTGGTCAGGCGGGAGGGTACACAAATACGCAGTATTTT. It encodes CAWSGQAGGYTNTQYF. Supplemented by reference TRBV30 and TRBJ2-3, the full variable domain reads SQTIHQWPATLVQPVGSPLSLECTVEGTSNPNLYWYRQAAGRGLQLLFYSVGIGQISSEVPQNLSASRPQDRQFILSSKKLLLSDSGFYLCAWSGQAGGYTNTQYFGPGTRLTVL.

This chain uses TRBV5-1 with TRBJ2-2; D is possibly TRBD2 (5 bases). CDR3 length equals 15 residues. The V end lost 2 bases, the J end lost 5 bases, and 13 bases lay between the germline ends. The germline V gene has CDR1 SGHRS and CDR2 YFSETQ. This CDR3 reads CASSFGIQITGELFF. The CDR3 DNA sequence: TGCGCCAGCAGCTTCGGGATTCAGATAACCGGGGAGCTGTTTTTT. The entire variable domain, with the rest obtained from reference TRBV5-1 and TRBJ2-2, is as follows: KAGVTQTPRYLIKTRGQQVTLSCSPISGHRSVSWYQQTPGQGLQFLFEYFSETQRNKGNFPGRFSGRQFSNSRSEMNVSTLELGDSALYLCASSFGIQITGELFFGEGSRLTVL.

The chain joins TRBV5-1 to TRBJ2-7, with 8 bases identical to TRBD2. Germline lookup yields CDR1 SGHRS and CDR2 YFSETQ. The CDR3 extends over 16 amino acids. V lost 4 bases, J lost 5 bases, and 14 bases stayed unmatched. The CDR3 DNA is TGCGCCAGCAGCCCTAGCGGGCCTGGGAATGGGGACGAGCAGTACTTC. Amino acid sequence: CASSPSGPGNGDEQYF.

The CDR3 loop reads CASSQRVMNTEAFF. The CDR3 coding sequence is TGTGCCAGCAGCCAAAGGGTCATGAACACTGAAGCTTTCTTT. The genes are TRBV14 and TRBJ1-1; D not resolved. The germline gives CDR1 SGHDN, CDR2 FVKESK. V dropped 2 bases and J dropped 0 bases, with 7 bases sitting between them. The length of the CDR3 is 14 residues.

The CDR3 bases are TGTGCCAGCAGTCCCCGGGACAGGGGGCGAGGAACCGGGGAGCTGTTTTTT. Protein: CASSPRDRGRGTGELFF. This chain uses TRBV28 with TRBJ2-2; the match to TRBD1 covers 12 bases. V gave up 5 bases and J gave up 5 bases; unmatched junction bases: 9. Germline CDR1 and CDR2: MDHEN and SYDVKM. This CDR3 spans 17 amino acids.

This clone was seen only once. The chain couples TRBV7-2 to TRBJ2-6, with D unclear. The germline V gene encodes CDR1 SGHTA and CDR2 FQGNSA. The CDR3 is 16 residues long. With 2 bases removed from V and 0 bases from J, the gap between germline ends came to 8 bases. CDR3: CASSLTANSGANVLTF. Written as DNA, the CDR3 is TGTGCCAGCAGCTTAACAGCTAACTCTGGGGCCAACGTCCTGACTTTC.

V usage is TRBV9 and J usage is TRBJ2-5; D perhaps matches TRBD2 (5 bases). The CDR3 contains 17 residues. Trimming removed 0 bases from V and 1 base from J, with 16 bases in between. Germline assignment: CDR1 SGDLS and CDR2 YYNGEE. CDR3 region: CASSVGVEVGGQETQYF. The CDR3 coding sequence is TGTGCCAGCAGCGTAGGAGTGGAGGTGGGCGGCCAAGAGACCCAGTACTTC.

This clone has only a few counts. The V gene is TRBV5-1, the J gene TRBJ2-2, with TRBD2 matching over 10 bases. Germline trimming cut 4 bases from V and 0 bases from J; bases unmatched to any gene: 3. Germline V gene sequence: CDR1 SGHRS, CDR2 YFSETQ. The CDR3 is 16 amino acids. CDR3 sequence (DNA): TGCGCCAGCAGCATTGGACTAGCGGCGAACACCGGGGAGCTGTTTTTT. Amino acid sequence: CASSIGLAANTGELFF.

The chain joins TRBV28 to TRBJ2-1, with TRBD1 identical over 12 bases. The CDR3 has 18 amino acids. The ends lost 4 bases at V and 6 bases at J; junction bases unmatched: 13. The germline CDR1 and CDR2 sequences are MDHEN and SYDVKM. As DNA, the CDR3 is TGTGCCAGCAGTTCCGAACTCACCGGGACAGGGGGCCTCAATGAGCAGTTCTTC. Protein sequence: CASSSELTGTGGLNEQFF.

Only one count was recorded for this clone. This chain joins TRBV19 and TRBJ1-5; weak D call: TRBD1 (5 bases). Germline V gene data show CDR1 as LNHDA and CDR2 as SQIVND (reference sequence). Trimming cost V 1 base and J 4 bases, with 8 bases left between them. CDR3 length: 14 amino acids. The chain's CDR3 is CASSIGAGNQPQHF. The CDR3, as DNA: TGTGCCAGTAGTATAGGAGCAGGGAATCAGCCCCAGCATTTT. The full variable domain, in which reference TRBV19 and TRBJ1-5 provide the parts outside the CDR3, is DGGITQSPKYLFRKEGQNVTLSCEQNLNHDAMYWYRQDPGQGLRLIYYSQIVNDFQKGDIAEGYSVSREKKESFPLTVTSAQKNPTAFYLCASSIGAGNQPQHFGDGTRLSIL.

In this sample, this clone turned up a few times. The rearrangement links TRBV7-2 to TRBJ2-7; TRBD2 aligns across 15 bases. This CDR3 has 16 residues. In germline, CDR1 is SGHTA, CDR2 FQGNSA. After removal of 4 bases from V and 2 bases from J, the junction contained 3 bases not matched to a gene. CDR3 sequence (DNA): TGTGCCAGCAGCTGGACTAGCGGGGGGGGAGCCTACGAGCAGTACTTC. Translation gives CASSWTSGGGAYEQYF.

This chain's CDR3 is CASRYDRAGELFF. In DNA, the CDR3 is TGTGCCAGCAGATATGACAGGGCCGGGGAGCTGTTTTTT. The V and J genes are TRBV7-6 and TRBJ2-2; 7 bases map to TRBD1. J gave up 6 bases and V 6 bases, and 4 bases lay outside the gene matches. The germline V gene has CDR1 SGHVS and CDR2 FNYEAQ. The CDR3 spans 13 residues.

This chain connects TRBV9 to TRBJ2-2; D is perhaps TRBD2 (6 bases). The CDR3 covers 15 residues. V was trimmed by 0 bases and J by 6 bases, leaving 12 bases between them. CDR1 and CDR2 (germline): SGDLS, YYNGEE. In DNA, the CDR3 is TGTGCCAGCAGCGTAGGATGGGGGGAGGCCGGGGAGCTGTTTTTT. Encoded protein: CASSVGWGEAGELFF.

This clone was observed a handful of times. The DNA for the CDR3 is TGTGCCAGCAGCTTAGCGTCAGTAGCTAACTATGGCTACACCTTC. It is translated as CASSLASVANYGYTF. V is TRBV7-2 and J is TRBJ1-2, with no clear D. The CDR3 length is 15 residues. Germline V gene lookup returns CDR1 SGHTA and CDR2 FQGNSA. Trimming removed 0 bases from V and 0 bases from J, with 8 bases in between.

As DNA, the CDR3 is TGTGCCAGTAACCCCCTAGCTAATGAAAAACTGTTTTTT. Its translation: CASNPLANEKLFF. The genes are TRBV28 and TRBJ1-4, with D hard to call. In germline, CDR1 is MDHEN, CDR2 SYDVKM. There are 13 residues in the CDR3. V was trimmed by 9 bases and J by 3 bases, leaving 11 bases between them.

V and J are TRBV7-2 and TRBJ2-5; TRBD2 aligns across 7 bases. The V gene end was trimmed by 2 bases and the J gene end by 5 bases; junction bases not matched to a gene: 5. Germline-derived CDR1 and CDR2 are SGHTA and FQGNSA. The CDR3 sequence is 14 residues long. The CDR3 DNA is TGTGCCAGCAGCTTACGCGGGAGAGGGGAGACCCAGTACTTC. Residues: CASSLRGRGETQYF.

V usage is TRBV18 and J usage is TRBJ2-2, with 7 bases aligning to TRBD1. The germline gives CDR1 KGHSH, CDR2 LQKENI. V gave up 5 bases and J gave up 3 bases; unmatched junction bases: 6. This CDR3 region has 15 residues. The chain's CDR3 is CASSSKTGYTGELFF. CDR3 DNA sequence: TGTGCCAGCTCATCAAAGACAGGGTACACCGGGGAGCTGTTTTTT. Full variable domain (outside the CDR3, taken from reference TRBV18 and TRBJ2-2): NAGVMQNPRHLVRRRGQEARLRCSPMKGHSHVYWYRQLPEEGLKFMVYLQKENIIDESGMPKERFSAEFPKEGPSILRIQQVVRGDSAAYFCASSSKTGYTGELFFGEGSRLTVL.

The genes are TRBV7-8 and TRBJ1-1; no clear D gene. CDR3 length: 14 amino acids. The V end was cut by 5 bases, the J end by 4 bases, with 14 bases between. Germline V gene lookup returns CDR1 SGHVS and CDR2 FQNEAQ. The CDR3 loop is CASSTYGVRTEAFF. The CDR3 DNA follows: TGTGCCAGCAGCACCTACGGGGTACGCACTGAAGCTTTCTTT. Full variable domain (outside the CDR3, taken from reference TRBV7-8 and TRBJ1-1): GAGVSQSPRYKVAKRGQDVALRCDPISGHVSLFWYQQALGQGPEFLTYFQNEAQLDKSGLPSDRFFAERPEGSVSTLKIQRTQQEDSAVYLCASSTYGVRTEAFFGQGTRLTVV.

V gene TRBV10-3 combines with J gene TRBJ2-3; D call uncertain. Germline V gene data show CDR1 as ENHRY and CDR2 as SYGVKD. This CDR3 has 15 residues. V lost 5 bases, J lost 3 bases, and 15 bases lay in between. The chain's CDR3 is CAISLGRGDTDTQYF. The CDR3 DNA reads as TGTGCCATCAGTCTCGGCCGTGGGGATACAGATACGCAGTATTTT.

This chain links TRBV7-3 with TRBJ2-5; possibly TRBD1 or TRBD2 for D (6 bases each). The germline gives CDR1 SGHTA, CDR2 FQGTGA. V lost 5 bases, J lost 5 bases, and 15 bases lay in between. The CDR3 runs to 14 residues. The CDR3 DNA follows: TGTGCCAGCAGCCCGGGGGCGGGAACGGAGACCCAGTACTTC. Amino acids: CASSPGAGTETQYF.

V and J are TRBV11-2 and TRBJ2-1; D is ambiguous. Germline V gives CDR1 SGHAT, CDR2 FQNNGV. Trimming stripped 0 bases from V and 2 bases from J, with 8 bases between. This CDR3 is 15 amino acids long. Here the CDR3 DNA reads TGTGCCAGCAGCTTAGAGGGGAACCCCTACAATGAGCAGTTCTTC. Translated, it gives CASSLEGNPYNEQFF.